A single sample is the source of the 21 T cell receptor beta chains below, sequenced in a study of PD-1 blockade in mismatch repair-deficient tumors. Profiling relied on immunoSEQ multiplex PCR, and the TCRdb table lists in-frame clones only, not all of them. The data show some 120,000 clones, about nine tenths seen once. The input for sequencing was peripheral blood, taken approximately 72 weeks after starting pembrolizumab. These receptors were obtained from an adult with mismatch repair-deficient cancer.

J is TRBJ2-7 and V is TRBV7-2, with D possibly being TRBD2 (5 bases). CDR3 length equals 16 residues. Trimming took 1 base from V and 1 from J, leaving 14 bases between them. Germline V gene sequence: CDR1 SGHTA, CDR2 FQGNSA. The CDR3 here is CASSLDGRVRSYEQYF. The CDR3 DNA reads TGTGCCAGCAGCTTAGATGGGCGGGTTCGGTCCTACGAGCAGTACTTC.

The chain couples TRBV9 to TRBJ2-1, with a tentative D call TRBD2 (5 bases). CDR1 SGDLS and CDR2 YYNGEE come from the germline V gene. The CDR3 is 16 amino acids. Trimming cost V 1 base and J 0 bases, with 11 bases left between them. The CDR3: CASSVPADLSYNEQFF. In nucleotides, the CDR3 is TGTGCCAGCAGCGTACCAGCGGACCTCTCCTACAATGAGCAGTTCTTC.

The V gene is TRBV30, the J gene TRBJ1-5, with 10 positions matching TRBD1. This CDR3 is 14 amino acids long. Looked up from germline, CDR1 is GTSNPN and CDR2 is SVGIG (reference sequence). J was trimmed by 9 bases and V by 0 bases; bases with no gene match: 5. The CDR3 reads CAWSVRDRGPPQHF. CDR3 sequence (DNA): TGTGCCTGGAGTGTGCGGGACAGGGGCCCGCCCCAGCATTTT.

This chain links TRBV4-3 with TRBJ2-5; D is possibly TRBD1 (6 bases). V lost 0 bases to trimming and J lost 5 bases, with 13 bases between them. Germline V gene lookup returns CDR1 LGHNA and CDR2 YSLEER. This CDR3 spans 15 amino acids. CDR3 sequence reads: CASSQDRGPRETQYF. CDR3 nucleotide sequence: TGCGCCAGCAGCCAAGACAGGGGCCCGCGGGAGACCCAGTACTTC.

The CDR3 region is CASSYSGRALMTQYF. In DNA form, the CDR3 reads TGTGCCAGCAGTTATAGCGGGAGGGCCCTTATGACCCAGTACTTC. This chain connects TRBV27 to TRBJ2-5, with TRBD2 identical over 11 bases. Trimming cost V 4 bases and J 7 bases; bases outside gene matches: 8. Germline V gene lookup returns CDR1 MNHEY and CDR2 SMNVEV (reference sequence). This CDR3 has 15 residues.

J is TRBJ2-1 and V is TRBV28; 10 nucleotides agree with TRBD2. The V segment lost 5 bases and the J segment 7 bases; nucleotides outside the gene matches: 5. Germline assignment: CDR1 MDHEN and CDR2 SYDVKM. This CDR3 comprises 14 residues. The CDR3 nucleotides read TGTGCCAGCAGTCCCAATAGCGGGAGGAATGAGCAGTTCTTC. It codes for CASSPNSGRNEQFF.

V is TRBV28 and J is TRBJ2-7; 12 bases are shared with TRBD2. CDR3 length: 17 residues. The V gene's germline CDR1 is MDHEN and CDR2 SYDVKM. The V gene end was trimmed by 2 bases and the J gene end by 2 bases; junction bases not matched to a gene: 7. CDR3: CASSLHTRTSGTYEQYF. CDR3 nucleotide sequence: TGTGCCAGCAGTTTACACACGCGGACTAGCGGGACCTACGAGCAGTACTTC.

The chain employs TRBV19 and TRBJ1-2; the D gene is possibly TRBD1 (6 bases). This CDR3 contains 16 residues. V was pared by 5 bases and J by 7 bases, with 23 bases between. CDR1 is LNHDA, CDR2 SQIVND, per germline (reference sequence). CDR3 protein: CASSRRRSGPRGGYTF. CDR3 DNA: TGTGCCAGTAGTCGGCGAAGAAGTGGGCCCAGGGGTGGCTACACCTTC. Full variable domain (outside the CDR3, taken from reference TRBV19 and TRBJ1-2): DGGITQSPKYLFRKEGQNVTLSCEQNLNHDAMYWYRQDPGQGLRLIYYSQIVNDFQKGDIAEGYSVSREKKESFPLTVTSAQKNPTAFYLCASSRRRSGPRGGYTFGSGTRLTVV.

The chain links TRBV5-4 to TRBJ2-7; 16 bases are shared with TRBD2. The CDR3 runs 17 residues. CDR1 and CDR2 (germline): SGHNT, YYREEE (reference sequence). With V trimmed by 2 bases and J by 7 bases, 9 bases remained unmatched. Here the CDR3 reads CASSFGGLAGGPGEQYF. As DNA, the CDR3 is TGTGCCAGCAGCTTCGGGGGACTAGCGGGAGGGCCGGGGGAGCAGTACTTC. The full variable domain, completed using reference TRBV5-4 and TRBJ2-7, is ETGVTQSPTHLIKTRGQQVTLRCSSQSGHNTVSWYQQALGQGPQFIFQYYREEENGRGNFPPRFSGLQFPNYSSELNVNALELDDSALYLCASSFGGLAGGPGEQYFGPGTRLTVT.

The chain couples TRBV7-9 to TRBJ1-1; no definite D call. The germline CDR1 and CDR2 sequences are SEHNR and FQNEAQ (reference sequence). The V end was cut by 7 bases, the J end by 4 bases, with 10 bases between. The CDR3 sequence is 12 residues long. The CDR3 is CASNPLGTEAFF. CDR3 coding DNA: TGTGCCAGCAACCCACTGGGCACTGAAGCTTTCTTT. Full variable domain (missing parts from reference TRBV7-9 and TRBJ1-1): DTGVSQNPRHKITKRGQNVTFRCDPISEHNRLYWYRQTLGQGPEFLTYFQNEAQLEKSRLLSDRFSAERPKGSFSTLEIQRTEQGDSAMYLCASNPLGTEAFFGQGTRLTVV.

The chain is built from TRBV14 and TRBJ2-5; the D call may be TRBD1 or TRBD2 (5 bases each). V lost 0 bases to trimming and J lost 4 bases, with 21 bases between them. Germline V gene sequence: CDR1 SGHDN, CDR2 FVKESK. CDR3 length: 18 amino acids. CDR3 protein: CASSQETGFLMSGETQYF. CDR3 in DNA: TGTGCCAGCAGCCAAGAAACAGGATTCCTGATGAGCGGAGAGACCCAGTACTTC.

CDR3 sequence reads: CASSHPGRSYNEQFF. CDR3 bases: TGCGCCAGCAGCCATCCAGGGAGGTCCTACAATGAGCAGTTCTTC. The chain couples TRBV4-1 to TRBJ2-1; D perhaps matches TRBD2 (6 bases). The V end was cut by 3 bases, the J end by 1 base, with 10 bases between. From germline, CDR1 is MGHRA and CDR2 YSYEKL. This CDR3 is 15 amino acids long.

V gene TRBV15 combines with J gene TRBJ2-6; D is ambiguous. CDR3 length: 14 amino acids. The germline V and J ends were trimmed by 7 bases and 0 bases, with 7 bases remaining between them. CDR1 LNHNV and CDR2 YYDKDF come from the germline V gene (reference sequence). The CDR3 loop is CATMSSSGANVLTF. The CDR3 bases are TGTGCCACCATGAGCAGCTCTGGGGCCAACGTCCTGACTTTC. Combining the CDR3 with reference TRBV15 and TRBJ2-6 gives the whole variable domain DAMVIQNPRYQVTQFGKPVTLSCSQTLNHNVMYWYQQKSSQAPKLLFHYYDKDFNNEADTPDNFQSRRPNTSFCFLDIRSPGLGDTAMYLCATMSSSGANVLTFGAGSRLTVL.

The gene calls are TRBV7-9 and TRBJ1-5; D gene ambiguous. Deletions cut 1 base from V and 3 bases from J, with 4 bases between. The CDR3 is made up of 13 amino acids. Germline lookup yields CDR1 SEHNR and CDR2 FQNEAQ (reference sequence). CDR3 region: CASSLGHNQPQHF. The DNA for the CDR3 is TGTGCCAGCAGCTTAGGCCACAATCAGCCCCAGCATTTT.

This rearrangement joins TRBV29-1 to TRBJ1-1; D unresolved. The germline gives CDR1 SQVTM, CDR2 ANQGSEA. The ends were cut back, 7 bases at V and 10 bases at J, with 25 bases in the middle. The CDR3 extends over 14 amino acids. This CDR3 is CSASTEGSRVIAFF. CDR3 bases: TGCAGCGCCTCAACAGAGGGCAGCCGTGTAATAGCTTTCTTT.

Only one count was recorded for this clone. This chain links TRBV6-5 with TRBJ2-1, with 9 bases that match TRBD1. CDR1 is MNHEY, CDR2 SVGAGI, per germline. CDR3 length: 15 residues. The trim removed 6 bases at V and 0 bases at J, leaving 3 bases unmatched. Written as DNA, the CDR3 is TGTGCCAGCAGACAGGGGGCGAGCTCCTACAATGAGCAGTTCTTC. Protein product: CASRQGASSYNEQFF.

This chain joins TRBV7-2 and TRBJ2-5; 7 positions agree with TRBD1. The CDR3 runs to 17 residues. V lost 5 bases to trimming and J lost 4 bases; unmatched junction nucleotides: 16. CDR1 and CDR2 from the germline V gene are SGHTA and FQGNSA. CDR3 DNA: TGTGCCAGCAGCGCCCGCCTTCAACAGGGGTGGGGAGAGACCCAGTACTTC. Its translation is CASSARLQQGWGETQYF.

The table lists this clone with a few counts. V usage is TRBV20-1 and J usage is TRBJ1-2; no clear D gene. This CDR3 has 11 amino acids. In germline, CDR1 is DFQATT, CDR2 SNEGSKA (reference sequence). V was pared by 2 bases and J by 4 bases, with 5 bases between. The CDR3 region has the DNA TGCAGTGCTAGAACCAGCTATGGCTACACCTTC. Amino acids: CSARTSYGYTF.

The chain couples TRBV27 to TRBJ2-7; TRBD1 matches at 9 bases. The CDR3 covers 18 residues. The germline CDR1 and CDR2 sequences are MNHEY and SMNVEV (reference sequence). The V and J ends lost 0 bases and 3 bases, in that order; junction bases with no gene match: 12. The CDR3 spells CASSLSGPTGGVYYEQYF. The DNA of the CDR3 is TGTGCCAGCAGTTTATCCGGGCCTACAGGGGGCGTCTACTACGAGCAGTACTTC.

V is TRBV4-3 and J is TRBJ2-7; 10 bases agree with TRBD1. The J segment lost 2 bases and the V segment lost 0 bases, leaving 1 base of the junction unmatched. CDR1 is LGHNA, CDR2 YSLEER, per germline. The CDR3 consists of 15 residues. CDR3 nucleotides: TGCGCCAGCAGCCAAGAGGGGACAGGGGCCTACGAGCAGTACTTC. Protein: CASSQEGTGAYEQYF.

V gene TRBV2 combines with J gene TRBJ2-2; 8 positions agree with TRBD1. The CDR3 totals 15 residues. The trim removed 8 bases at V and 4 bases at J, leaving 9 bases unmatched. The germline gives CDR1 SNHLY, CDR2 FYNNEI. In DNA, the CDR3 is TGTGCCAGCCGGTGGACAGGGAGCGGCACCGGGGAGCTGTTTTTT. It codes for CASRWTGSGTGELFF.